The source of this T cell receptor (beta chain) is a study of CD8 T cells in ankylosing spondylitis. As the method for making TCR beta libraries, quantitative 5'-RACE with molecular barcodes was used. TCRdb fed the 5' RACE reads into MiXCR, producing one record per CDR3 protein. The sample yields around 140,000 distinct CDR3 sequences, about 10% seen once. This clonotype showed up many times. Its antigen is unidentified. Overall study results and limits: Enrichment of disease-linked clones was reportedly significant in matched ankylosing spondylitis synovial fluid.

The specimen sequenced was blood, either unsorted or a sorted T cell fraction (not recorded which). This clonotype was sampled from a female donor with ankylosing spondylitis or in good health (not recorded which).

The CDR3 DNA is TGCGCCAGCAGTACCACAGGCTCTGGAAACACCATATATTTT. It encodes CASSTTGSGNTIYF. The chain recombines TRBV5-1 with TRBJ1-3; weak D call: TRBD1 (5 bases). Germline V gene sequence: CDR1 SGHRS, CDR2 YFSETQ. Trimming left V 5 bases short and J 0 bases short, with 9 bases between. This CDR3 region has 14 residues.